This entry describes one T cell receptor beta chain. The sample originates from a study of T-cell memory formation after mild COVID-19. Via MiXCR, TCRdb re-called the 5' RACE reads, giving one row per CDR3 protein. Altogether roughly 200,000 distinct CDR3 sequences are present, roughly a fifth being singletons, with the ten largest covering roughly 23%. The V end lost 0 bases, the J end lost 4 bases, and 5 bases lay between the germline ends. This CDR3 comprises 13 residues. Germline V gene sequence: CDR1 SGHRS, CDR2 YFSETQ. The J gene is TRBJ2-1, the V gene TRBV5-1; D call uncertain. The sequence was collected from an adult woman who had mild COVID-19 (a few samples of this study predate the infection). Cell type and time point are not known. Material for sequencing was PBMCs or a T cell subset sorted from them (not recorded which). DNA of the CDR3: TGCGCCAGCAGCTTGGCCAGATACAATGAGCAGTTCTTC. Translating it yields CASSLARYNEQFF.